This passage covers 11 T cell receptor beta chains from one sample sequenced in a study of beta chain features in type 1 diabetes. As every portion of the isolated RNA was reverse transcribed, the sequencing read expressed TCRB transcripts. Method: immunoSEQ multiplex PCR; TCRdb's copy keeps in-frame clones and lacks some. The sample yields 130,000 or so clones, 16% seen once. What these receptors recognize is not known. Study-level points and caveats: Shortening of TCRB CDR3s, moderate but significant, appeared in all four CD4+ subsets of Type 1 diabetes patients.

Sequencing was done on a sample of central memory CD4+ T cells from blood. The receptors were sampled from a man aged 25-45 years with type 1 diabetes.

In the case of this clone: Other DNA sequences in the same sample also yield this CDR3. The V and J genes are TRBV6-5 and TRBJ1-2, with D possibly TRBD1 on 5 matching bases. In germline, CDR1 is MNHEY, CDR2 SVGAGI. The CDR3 length is 13 residues. Trimming removed 2 bases from V and 3 bases from J, with 7 bases in between. CDR3 DNA: TGTGCCAGCAGTTACGGGGCAGACTATGGCTACACCTTC. Translated: CASSYGADYGYTF.

In this sample, this clone turned up a few times. This sequence joins TRBV29-1 and TRBJ2-5; TRBD1 agrees at 9 bases. Germline-derived CDR1 and CDR2 are SQVTM and ANQGSEA. Trimming cost V 5 bases and J 6 bases; bases outside gene matches: 4. This CDR3 is built from 12 residues. CDR3 residues: CSVSGQGKTQYF. CDR3 DNA sequence: TGCAGCGTTTCTGGACAGGGGAAGACCCAGTACTTC.

The V and J genes are TRBV4-2 and TRBJ2-2; TRBD2 aligns across 10 bases. CDR3 length: 18 amino acids. V gave up 0 bases and J gave up 4 bases; unmatched junction bases: 8. Germline lookup yields CDR1 LGHNA and CDR2 YNFKEQ. DNA for the CDR3: TGTGCCAGCAGCCAAGACGTTAGCGGGGGGCGATTCACCGGGGAGCTGTTTTTT. It translates to CASSQDVSGGRFTGELFF.

This clone was seen at least ten times. The chain links TRBV9 to TRBJ2-5; D uncertain. The germline V gene has CDR1 SGDLS and CDR2 YYNGEE. V was cut by 4 bases and J by 5 bases, with 9 bases left in between. The CDR3 totals 12 residues. The CDR3 DNA sequence: TGTGCCAGCAGCCTCAGCGAGGAGACCCAGTACTTC. It specifies CASSLSEETQYF.

This clone was counted only a few times. The chain recombines TRBV7-2 with TRBJ2-3, with D maybe TRBD1 (6 bases). V was cut by 4 bases and J by 5 bases, with 10 bases left in between. Germline CDR1 is SGHTA and CDR2 is FQGNSA. The CDR3 has 13 amino acids. CDR3 sequence (DNA): TGTGCCAGCAGCTCCAACAGGGAAGATACGCAGTATTTT. This encodes CASSSNREDTQYF.

The genes are TRBV6-4 and TRBJ1-4; D perhaps matches TRBD1 (5 bases). The CDR3 is made up of 15 amino acids. The germline V gene encodes CDR1 MRHNA and CDR2 SNTAGT. Trimming took 6 bases from V and 4 from J, leaving 15 bases between them. For the CDR3, the DNA is TGTGCCAGCAGCGAAACGGGACGGTATAATGAAAAACTGTTTTTT. This gives the protein CASSETGRYNEKLFF.

This clone was counted only a few times. The chain links TRBV2 to TRBJ2-7, with D maybe TRBD2 (5 bases). The CDR3 covers 15 residues. Trimming removed 5 bases from V and 7 bases from J, with 21 bases in between. The germline V gene has CDR1 SNHLY and CDR2 FYNNEI. The CDR3 DNA reads as TGTGCCAGCAGTCCCCCGATTGGGCTAGCTAGGGAGCAGTACTTC. This codes for CASSPPIGLAREQYF.

The chain employs TRBV29-1 and TRBJ1-1, with D maybe TRBD1 (5 bases). Germline assignment: CDR1 SQVTM and CDR2 ANQGSEA. Trimming pared 3 bases from V and 4 bases from J, leaving 12 bases between. This CDR3 is built from 13 residues. The chain's CDR3 is CSVDTSGGTEAFF. CDR3 DNA: TGCAGCGTTGATACGTCGGGGGGCACTGAAGCTTTCTTT.

This clone was picked up a small number of times. This chain joins TRBV14 and TRBJ2-1; 9 nucleotides line up with TRBD2. Trimming at V came to 1 base and at J to 0 bases, leaving 4 bases not matched to a gene. The CDR3 contains 17 residues. Per the germline V gene, CDR1 is SGHDN and CDR2 is FVKESK. The CDR3 nucleotides are TGTGCCAGCAGCCAAGGTGTTAGCGGGAGCTCCTACAATGAGCAGTTCTTC. It codes for CASSQGVSGSSYNEQFF.

The chain combines TRBV7-9 with TRBJ2-7; perhaps TRBD2 as D (6 bases). Germline V gives CDR1 SEHNR, CDR2 FQNEAQ (reference sequence). The V end was cut by 8 bases, the J end by 0 bases, with 14 bases between. The CDR3 has 14 amino acids. As DNA, the CDR3 is TGTGCCAGCCAGCCGGGGGTGAGCTCCTACGAGCAGTACTTC. Its translation: CASQPGVSSYEQYF. Drawing the rest from reference TRBV7-9 and TRBJ2-7, the complete variable domain is DTGVSQNPRHKITKRGQNVTFRCDPISEHNRLYWYRQTLGQGPEFLTYFQNEAQLEKSRLLSDRFSAERPKGSFSTLEIQRTEQGDSAMYLCASQPGVSSYEQYFGPGTRLTVT.

For this clone: Other DNA sequences of this sample code for an identical CDR3. The chain joins TRBV6-5 to TRBJ2-2; 9 bases agree with TRBD1. CDR3 length: 15 residues. The ends lost 6 bases at V and 0 bases at J; junction bases unmatched: 2. Germline assignment: CDR1 MNHEY and CDR2 SVGAGI. The CDR3, as DNA: TGTGCCAGCAGACGACAGGGGGCGAACACCGGGGAGCTGTTTTTT. Its translation is CASRRQGANTGELFF.